This T cell receptor beta chain is from a study of T cell responses to AZD1222 COVID-19 vaccine (dated by TCRdb to 2020 to 2022). About the investigation overall: TCR sequencing covered roughly 230 trial participants: 200 to 220 given two doses of AZD1222 and 26 given two doses of MenACWY control vaccine. Trial participants were enrolled by age into 18-55, 56-69 and 70-plus year subgroups, with 148, 28 and 57 TCR-sequenced participants respectively.

The time point tag for this specimen amounts to: baseline before first vaccination. The vaccinee samples were drawn from two UK trials, COV001 and COV002, one of which was a single-blind randomized controlled phase 2/3 trial testing AZD1222 (ChAdOx1 nCoV-19) in healthy adults. Trial participant PBMC samples were collected at day 0 and day 28 after the second dose for TCRbeta chain sequencing. The CDR3 covers 15 residues, taking in both the cysteine and the phenylalanine. Only the CDR3 region is kept as DNA, spanning 45 bases read in frame from base 1. The germline V gene (reference sequence) supplies CDR1 SGHNT and CDR2 YYREEE. V is trimmed back by 4 bases and J by 7 bases, and the junction contains 7 bases that no gene match accounts for. The CDR3 regions of human TCRbeta chains were analyzed by immunosequencing. The study's own analysis went as follows. TCRs in the repertoires were compared against a reference library of SARS-CoV-2-specific TCRs that had been generated with the MIRA antigen-specificity platform. Breadth was defined as the fraction of unique TCRs that were SARS-CoV-2-associated. Depth was defined as the fraction of total T cells that were SARS-CoV-2-associated. Using the MIRA data, every spike-specific TCR was mapped to the spike region that the TCR reacted to and assigned to either a CD4 or a CD8 class. Log10-transformed breadth and depth values were compared by one-way ANOVA with Sidak's multiple comparisons tests. TCRdb carries this immuneACCESS record with in-frame sequences only. Its versions omit some clonotypes, under half of them owing to an unresolved V gene in the studies checked, with the rest unexplained. V and J calls and clone size are those listed in that table; D and trimming were worked out from the DNA. The table of this sample itemizes around 140,000 clones. 2.2% of the sample rests with the top ten.

Turning to this clone: The antigen this receptor binds is unknown.

The research as a whole found: Because no day 14 peak-response samples were available, the repertoires could be characterized only after the peak T cell response. Conclusions about previously exposed vaccinees were limited because only six AZD1222 recipients were SARS-CoV-2 seropositive at baseline. The vaccine-associated CD4 TCRs covered the entire spike protein, and the dominant responses fell in regions 160-218 and 743-854. In the small 56-69-year group, the increase in depth fell short of significance, most likely because of low power. Reportedly, close to half of the unique spike-specific TCRs recognized epitopes lying outside the regions that are mutated in the B.1.351 and B.1.1.7 variants. Participants were mostly white British and included more females than males, and it was suggested by the authors that clonal diversity may have been underestimated. Spike-specific TCR breadth and depth rose significantly after two AZD1222 doses compared with day 0 and with MenACWY recipients.

Sequenced: peripheral blood. The TCR sequence derives from an adult in good health. The chain is assembled from TRBV5-4 and TRBJ1-6; 8 middle bases align to TRBD1. The DNA is TGTGCCAGCAGCACCGGACAGGGCGAGAATTCACCCCTCCACTTT. This sequence encodes CASSTGQGENSPLHF. Here the CDR3 is joined to the reference TRBV5-4 and TRBJ1-6 genes, and the full variable domain is: ETGVTQSPTHLIKTRGQQVTLRCSSQSGHNTVSWYQQALGQGPQFIFQYYREEENGRGNFPPRFSGLQFPNYSSELNVNALELDDSALYLCASSTGQGENSPLHFGNGTRLTVT.